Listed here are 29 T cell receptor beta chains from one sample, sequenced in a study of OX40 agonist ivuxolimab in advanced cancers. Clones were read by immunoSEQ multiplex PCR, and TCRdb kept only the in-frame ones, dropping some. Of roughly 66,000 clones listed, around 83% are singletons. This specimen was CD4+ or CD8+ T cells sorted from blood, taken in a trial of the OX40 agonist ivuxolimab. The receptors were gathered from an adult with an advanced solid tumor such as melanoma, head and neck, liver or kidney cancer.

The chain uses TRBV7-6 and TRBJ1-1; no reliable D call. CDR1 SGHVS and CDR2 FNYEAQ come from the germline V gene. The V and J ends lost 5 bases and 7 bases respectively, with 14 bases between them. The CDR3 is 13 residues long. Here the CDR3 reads CASSPRHPLEAFF. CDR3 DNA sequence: TGTGCCAGCAGCCCCCGGCACCCCCTTGAAGCTTTCTTT. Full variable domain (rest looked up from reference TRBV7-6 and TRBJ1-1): GAGVSQSPRYKVTKRGQDVALRCDPISGHVSLYWYRQALGQGPEFLTYFNYEAQQDKSGLPNDRFSAERPEGSISTLTIQRTEQRDSAMYRCASSPRHPLEAFFGQGTRLTVV.

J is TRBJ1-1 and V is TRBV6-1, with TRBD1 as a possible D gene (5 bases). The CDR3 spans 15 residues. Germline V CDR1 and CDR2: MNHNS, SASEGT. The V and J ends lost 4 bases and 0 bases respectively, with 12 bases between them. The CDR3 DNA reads TGTGCCAGCAGTGGGGGAGGACACTTGAACACTGAAGCTTTCTTT. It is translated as CASSGGGHLNTEAFF.

CDR3 loop: CASSQDLPSGGPYEQYF. The CDR3 DNA follows: TGTGCCAGCAGCCAAGATCTCCCAAGCGGGGGGCCCTACGAGCAGTACTTC. The chain combines TRBV4-2 with TRBJ2-7, with TRBD2 matching over 9 bases. Germline CDR1 LGHNA, CDR2 YNFKEQ. The CDR3 is 17 amino acids. The V gene end was trimmed by 0 bases and the J gene end by 2 bases; junction bases not matched to a gene: 8.

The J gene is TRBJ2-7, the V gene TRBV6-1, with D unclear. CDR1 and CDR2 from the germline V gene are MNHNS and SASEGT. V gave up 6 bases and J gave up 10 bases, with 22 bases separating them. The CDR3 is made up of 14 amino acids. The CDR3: CASSLSGPRLEQYF. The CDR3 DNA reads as TGTGCCAGCAGCCTGTCAGGACCCCGCTTAGAACAGTACTTC.

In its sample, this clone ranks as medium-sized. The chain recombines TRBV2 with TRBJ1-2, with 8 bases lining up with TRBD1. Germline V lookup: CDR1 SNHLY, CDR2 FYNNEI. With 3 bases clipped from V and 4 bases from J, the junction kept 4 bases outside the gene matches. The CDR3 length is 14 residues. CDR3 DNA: TGTGCCAGCAGTGACAGGGGGCTAGTCTATGGCTACACCTTC. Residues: CASSDRGLVYGYTF. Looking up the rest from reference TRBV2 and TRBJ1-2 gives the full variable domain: EPEVTQTPSHQVTQMGQEVILRCVPISNHLYFYWYRQILGQKVEFLVSFYNNEISEKSEIFDDQFSVERPDGSNFTLKIRSTKLEDSAMYFCASSDRGLVYGYTFGSGTRLTVV.

The CDR3 region is CATSRAVGVGTGELFF. The DNA for the CDR3 is TGTGCCACCAGCAGAGCGGTGGGGGTGGGAACCGGGGAGCTGTTTTTT. The chain uses TRBV15 and TRBJ2-2, with D perhaps matching TRBD1 or TRBD2 (5 bases each). Germline CDR1 is LNHNV and CDR2 is YYDKDF (reference sequence). The V gene lost 1 base and the J gene lost 5 bases, with 14 bases spanning the gap. CDR3 length equals 16 residues. The full variable domain, its missing parts supplied by reference TRBV15 and TRBJ2-2, is DAMVIQNPRYQVTQFGKPVTLSCSQTLNHNVMYWYQQKSSQAPKLLFHYYDKDFNNEADTPDNFQSRRPNTSFCFLDIRSPGLGDTAMYLCATSRAVGVGTGELFFGEGSRLTVL.

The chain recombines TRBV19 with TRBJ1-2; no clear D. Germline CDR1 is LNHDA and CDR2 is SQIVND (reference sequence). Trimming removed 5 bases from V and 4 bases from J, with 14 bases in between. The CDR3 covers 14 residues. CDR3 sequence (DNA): TGTGCCAGTAGTCCTCCCGGCGGCCCCTATGGCTACACCTTC. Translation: CASSPPGGPYGYTF.

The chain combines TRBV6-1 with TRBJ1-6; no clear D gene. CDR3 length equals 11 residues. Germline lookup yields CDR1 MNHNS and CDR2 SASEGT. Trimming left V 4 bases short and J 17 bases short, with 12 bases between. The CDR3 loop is CASSAPGPVHF. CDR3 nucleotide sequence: TGTGCCAGCAGTGCTCCGGGCCCCGTCCACTTT.

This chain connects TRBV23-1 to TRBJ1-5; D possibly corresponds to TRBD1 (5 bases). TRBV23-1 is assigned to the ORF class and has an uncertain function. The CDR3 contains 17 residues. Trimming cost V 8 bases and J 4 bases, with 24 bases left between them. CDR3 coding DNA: TGCGCCAGCCTCCTTGGGGTAGGGACGGCCTATAATCAGCCCCAGCATTTT. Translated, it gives CASLLGVGTAYNQPQHF.

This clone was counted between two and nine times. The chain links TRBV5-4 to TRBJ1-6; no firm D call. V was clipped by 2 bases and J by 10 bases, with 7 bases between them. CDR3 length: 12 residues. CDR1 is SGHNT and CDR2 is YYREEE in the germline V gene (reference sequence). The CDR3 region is CASSFTQSPLHF. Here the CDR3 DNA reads TGTGCCAGCAGCTTCACCCAGTCACCCCTCCACTTT.

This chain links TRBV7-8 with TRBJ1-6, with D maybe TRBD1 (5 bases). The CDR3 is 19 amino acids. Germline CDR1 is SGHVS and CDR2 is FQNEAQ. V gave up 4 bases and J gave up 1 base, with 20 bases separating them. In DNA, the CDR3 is TGTGCCAGCAGCTCCGGGACCAACTTCGGGAGGTCCTATAATTCACCCCTCCACTTT. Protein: CASSSGTNFGRSYNSPLHF. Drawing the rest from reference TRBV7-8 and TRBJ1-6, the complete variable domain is GAGVSQSPRYKVAKRGQDVALRCDPISGHVSLFWYQQALGQGPEFLTYFQNEAQLDKSGLPSDRFFAERPEGSVSTLKIQRTQQEDSAVYLCASSSGTNFGRSYNSPLHFGNGTRLTVT.

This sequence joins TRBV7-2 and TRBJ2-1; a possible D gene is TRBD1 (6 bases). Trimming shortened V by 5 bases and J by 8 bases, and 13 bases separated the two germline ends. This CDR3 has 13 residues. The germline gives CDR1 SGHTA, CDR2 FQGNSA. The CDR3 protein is CASSPTAGDEQFF. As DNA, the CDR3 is TGTGCCAGCAGCCCCACGGCAGGGGATGAGCAGTTCTTC. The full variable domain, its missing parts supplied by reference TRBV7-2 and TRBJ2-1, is GAGVSQSPSNKVTEKGKDVELRCDPISGHTALYWYRQSLGQGLEFLIYFQGNSAPDKSGLPSDRFSAERTGGSVSTLTIQRTQQEDSAVYLCASSPTAGDEQFFGPGTRLTVL.

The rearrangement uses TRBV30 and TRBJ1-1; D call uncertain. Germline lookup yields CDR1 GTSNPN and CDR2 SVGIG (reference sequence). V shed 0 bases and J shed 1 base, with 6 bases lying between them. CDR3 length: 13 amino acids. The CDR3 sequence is CAWSVHRNTEAFF. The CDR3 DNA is TGTGCCTGGAGTGTACATAGGAACACTGAAGCTTTCTTT.

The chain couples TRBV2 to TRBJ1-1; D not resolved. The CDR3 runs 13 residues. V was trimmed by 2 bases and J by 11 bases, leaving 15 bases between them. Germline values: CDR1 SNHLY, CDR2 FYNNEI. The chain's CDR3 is CASSEQNMISAFF. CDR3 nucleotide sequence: TGTGCCAGCAGTGAACAGAATATGATCTCGGCTTTCTTT.

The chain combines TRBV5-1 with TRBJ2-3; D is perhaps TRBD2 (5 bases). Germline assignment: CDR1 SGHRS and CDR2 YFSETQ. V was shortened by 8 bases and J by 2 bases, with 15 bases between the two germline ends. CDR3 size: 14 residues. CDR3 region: CASSVFVFTDTQYF. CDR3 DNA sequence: TGCGCCAGTAGCGTCTTCGTGTTCACAGATACGCAGTATTTT.

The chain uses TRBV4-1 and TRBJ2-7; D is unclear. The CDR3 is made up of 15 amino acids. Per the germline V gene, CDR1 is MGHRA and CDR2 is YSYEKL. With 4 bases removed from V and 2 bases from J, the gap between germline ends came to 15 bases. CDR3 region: CASSPGPSSPYEQYF. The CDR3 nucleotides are TGCGCCAGCAGCCCGGGTCCTTCCAGCCCCTACGAGCAGTACTTC.

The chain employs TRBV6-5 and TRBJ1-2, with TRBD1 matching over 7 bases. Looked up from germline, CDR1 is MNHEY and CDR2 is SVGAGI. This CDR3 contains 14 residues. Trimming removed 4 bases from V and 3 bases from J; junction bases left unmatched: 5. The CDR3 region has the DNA TGTGCCAGCAGTTCGGGACAGAATCACTATGGCTACACCTTC. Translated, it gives CASSSGQNHYGYTF.

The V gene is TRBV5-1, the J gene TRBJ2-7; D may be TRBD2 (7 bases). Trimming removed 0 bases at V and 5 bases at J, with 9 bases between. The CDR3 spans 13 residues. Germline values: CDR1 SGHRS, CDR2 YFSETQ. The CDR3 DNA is TGCGCCAGCAGCTTGGTAGGGGGGGACGAGCAGTACTTC. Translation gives CASSLVGGDEQYF. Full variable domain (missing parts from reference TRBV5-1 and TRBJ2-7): KAGVTQTPRYLIKTRGQQVTLSCSPISGHRSVSWYQQTPGQGLQFLFEYFSETQRNKGNFPGRFSGRQFSNSRSEMNVSTLELGDSALYLCASSLVGGDEQYFGPGTRLTVT.

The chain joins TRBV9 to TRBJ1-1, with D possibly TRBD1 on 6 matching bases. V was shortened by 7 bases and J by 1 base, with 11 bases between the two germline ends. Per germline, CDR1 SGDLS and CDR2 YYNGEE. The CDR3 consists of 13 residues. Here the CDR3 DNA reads TGTGCCAGCGGGAGAGGGGGGAACACTGAAGCTTTCTTT. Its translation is CASGRGGNTEAFF.

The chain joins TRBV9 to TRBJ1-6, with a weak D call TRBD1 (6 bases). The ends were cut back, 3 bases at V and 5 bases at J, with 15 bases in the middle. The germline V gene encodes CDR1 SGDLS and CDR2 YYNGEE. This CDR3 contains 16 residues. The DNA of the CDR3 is TGTGCCAGCAGCGCCGATTTAGGACAGAATAATTCACCCCTCCACTTT. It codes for CASSADLGQNNSPLHF.

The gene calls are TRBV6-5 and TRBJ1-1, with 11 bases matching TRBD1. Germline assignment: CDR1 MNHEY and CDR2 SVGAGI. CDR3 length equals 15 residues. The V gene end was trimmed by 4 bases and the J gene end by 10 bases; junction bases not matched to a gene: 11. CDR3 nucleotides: TGTGCCAGCAGTTGGACAGGGGGCGGCGGTTTTGTAGCTTTCTTT. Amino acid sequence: CASSWTGGGGFVAFF.

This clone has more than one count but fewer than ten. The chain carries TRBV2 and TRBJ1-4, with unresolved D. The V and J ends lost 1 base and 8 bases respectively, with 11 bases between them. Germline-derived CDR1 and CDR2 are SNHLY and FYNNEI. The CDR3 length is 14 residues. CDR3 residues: CASSEDSAQEKLFF. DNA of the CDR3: TGTGCCAGCAGTGAAGACAGCGCTCAAGAAAAACTGTTTTTT.

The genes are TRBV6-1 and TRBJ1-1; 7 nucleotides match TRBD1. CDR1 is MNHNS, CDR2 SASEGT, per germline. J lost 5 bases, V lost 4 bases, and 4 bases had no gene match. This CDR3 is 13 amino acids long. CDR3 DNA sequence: TGTGCCAGCAGTGGCCAGACAGGGACTGAAGCTTTCTTT. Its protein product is CASSGQTGTEAFF.

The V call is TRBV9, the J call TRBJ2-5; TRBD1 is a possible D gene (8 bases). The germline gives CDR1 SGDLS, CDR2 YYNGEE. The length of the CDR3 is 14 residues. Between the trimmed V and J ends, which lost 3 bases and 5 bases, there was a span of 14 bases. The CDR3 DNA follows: TGTGCCAGCAGCGCCGACAGGGGAGGGGAGACCCAGTACTTC. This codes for CASSADRGGETQYF.

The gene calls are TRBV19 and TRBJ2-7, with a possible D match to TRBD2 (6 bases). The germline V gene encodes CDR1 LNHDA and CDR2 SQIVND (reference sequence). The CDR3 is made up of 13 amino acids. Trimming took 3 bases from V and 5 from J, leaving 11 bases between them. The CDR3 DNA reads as TGTGCCAGTAGTATGGGACTTTTGAACGAGCAGTACTTC. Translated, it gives CASSMGLLNEQYF.

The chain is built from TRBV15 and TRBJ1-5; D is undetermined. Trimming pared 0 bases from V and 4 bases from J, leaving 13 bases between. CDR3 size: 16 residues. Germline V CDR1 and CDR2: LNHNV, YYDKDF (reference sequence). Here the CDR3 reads CATSRDHGVGNQPQHF. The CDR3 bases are TGTGCCACCAGCAGAGATCACGGGGTGGGTAATCAGCCCCAGCATTTT.

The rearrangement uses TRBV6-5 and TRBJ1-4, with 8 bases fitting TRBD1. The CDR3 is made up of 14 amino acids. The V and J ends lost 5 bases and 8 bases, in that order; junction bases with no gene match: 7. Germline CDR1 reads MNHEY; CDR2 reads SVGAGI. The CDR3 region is CASSETRGREKLFF. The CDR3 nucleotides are TGTGCCAGCAGTGAAACCAGGGGGCGGGAAAAACTGTTTTTT.

The DNA of the CDR3 is TGTGCCAGCAGGTGGGGTGGGATAAACACTGAAGCTTTCTTT. It yields the protein CASRWGGINTEAFF. The chain is built from TRBV27 and TRBJ1-1; no definite D call. Germline V gene data show CDR1 as MNHEY and CDR2 as SMNVEV (reference sequence). The CDR3 has 14 amino acids. Trimming pared 6 bases from V and 2 bases from J, leaving 13 bases between.

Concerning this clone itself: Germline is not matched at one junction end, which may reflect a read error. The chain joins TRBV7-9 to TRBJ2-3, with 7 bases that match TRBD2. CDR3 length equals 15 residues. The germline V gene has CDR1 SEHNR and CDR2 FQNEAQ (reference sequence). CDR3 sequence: CASTLVAGVTDTQYF. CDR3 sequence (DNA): TGTGCCAGCACCTTAGTGGCGGGGGTTACAGATACGCAGTATTTT.